What follows are 27 T cell receptor beta chains derived from one specimen sequenced in a study of blood T cell repertoires in COVID-19. Data came from immunoSEQ multiplex PCR; TCRdb stores just in-frame clones and leaves some out. The data hold roughly 80,000 clones, with 60% to 80% observed a single time. The sequenced sample was peripheral blood. The origin of the receptors is a human donor in a cohort sampled during active COVID-19.

This clone was seen only once. The chain employs TRBV4-2 and TRBJ2-7; TRBD1 matches at 8 bases. Trimming at V came to 0 bases and at J to 6 bases, leaving 4 bases not matched to a gene. The CDR3 totals 14 residues. CDR1 and CDR2 from the germline V gene are LGHNA and YNFKEQ. The DNA for the CDR3 is TGTGCCAGCAGCCAAGATCCCACAGGGGGCGAGCAGTACTTC. Protein sequence: CASSQDPTGGEQYF.

The chain combines TRBV5-1 with TRBJ1-1; 8 bases fit TRBD1. The CDR3 loop spans 15 amino acids. Trimming took 3 bases from V and 3 from J; bases not matched to a gene: 7. Germline CDR1 is SGHRS and CDR2 is YFSETQ. The CDR3 region has the DNA TGCGCCAGCAGCTCGGATACAGGGGGAGACACTGAAGCTTTCTTT. It specifies CASSSDTGGDTEAFF.

The chain couples TRBV6-2 or TRBV6-3 to TRBJ2-7; possibly TRBD2 for D (6 bases). CDR1 MNHEY and CDR2 SVGEGT come from the germline V gene. The CDR3 length is 14 residues. The V gene lost 2 bases and the J gene lost 6 bases, with 14 bases spanning the gap. CDR3 in amino acids: CASSYRGLRGEQYF. CDR3 nucleotide sequence: TGTGCCAGCAGTTACCGGGGACTTAGGGGCGAGCAGTACTTC.

The CDR3 coding sequence is TGTGCCAGCTCACCCGAACAGGGTATCTATGGCTACACCTTC. Translating gives CASSPEQGIYGYTF. The V gene is TRBV18, the J gene TRBJ1-2, with D perhaps TRBD1 (6 bases). The CDR3 totals 14 residues. The germline CDR1 and CDR2 sequences are KGHSH and LQKENI. V lost 3 bases and J 4 bases, leaving 12 bases between the germline ends.

The chain recombines TRBV9 with TRBJ2-7; possibly TRBD1 for D (6 bases). Germline CDR1 is SGDLS and CDR2 is YYNGEE. This CDR3 has 13 residues. Trimming shortened V by 0 bases and J by 3 bases, and 7 bases separated the two germline ends. CDR3 sequence (DNA): TGTGCCAGCAGCGTAGCGGACAGCTACGAGCAGTACTTC. This encodes CASSVADSYEQYF. Variable domain in full (rest from reference TRBV9 and TRBJ2-7): DSGVTQTPKHLITATGQRVTLRCSPRSGDLSVYWYQQSLDQGLQFLIQYYNGEERAKGNILERFSAQQFPDLHSELNLSSLELGDSALYFCASSVADSYEQYFGPGTRLTVT.

The DNA of the CDR3 is TGCGCCAGCAGCTTGACACCTCAGATCGTGAACACTGAAGCTTTCTTT. As protein: CASSLTPQIVNTEAFF. V gene TRBV5-1 combines with J gene TRBJ1-1; D unclear. Germline values: CDR1 SGHRS, CDR2 YFSETQ. V dropped 1 base and J dropped 0 bases, with 13 bases sitting between them. The CDR3 spans 16 residues. The full variable domain, with the rest looked up from reference TRBV5-1 and TRBJ1-1, is KAGVTQTPRYLIKTRGQQVTLSCSPISGHRSVSWYQQTPGQGLQFLFEYFSETQRNKGNFPGRFSGRQFSNSRSEMNVSTLELGDSALYLCASSLTPQIVNTEAFFGQGTRLTVV.

V gene TRBV5-1 combines with J gene TRBJ2-3; 8 nucleotides match TRBD1. Germline V gene lookup returns CDR1 SGHRS and CDR2 YFSETQ. The CDR3 has 15 residues. V shed 4 bases and J 0 bases; nucleotides not matched to a gene: 4. The CDR3 DNA sequence: TGCGCCAGCAGCACGGGACAGGTTAGCACAGATACGCAGTATTTT. Protein product: CASSTGQVSTDTQYF.

This clone was counted between two and nine times. The chain has TRBV5-5 and TRBJ1-4; D may be TRBD1 (6 bases). V was shortened by 4 bases and J by 8 bases, with 21 bases between the two germline ends. CDR1 and CDR2 from the germline V gene are SGHKS and YYEKEE (reference sequence). The CDR3 contains 16 residues. The CDR3 DNA follows: TGTGCCAGCAGCCGGACAGCAACGGTGATGAGGGAAAAACTGTTTTTT. Its protein product is CASSRTATVMREKLFF.

The J gene is TRBJ1-3, the V gene TRBV3-1 (or the pseudogene TRBV3-2); 10 bases agree with TRBD1. The CDR3 consists of 19 residues. The germline gives CDR1 LGHDT, CDR2 YNNKEL (reference sequence). The trim removed 4 bases at V and 0 bases at J, leaving 12 bases unmatched. The CDR3 sequence: CASSRKTGQGFSSGNTIYF. DNA for the CDR3: TGTGCCAGCAGCCGGAAAACGGGACAGGGGTTTTCCTCTGGAAACACCATATATTTT.

This clone has just a few counts. This chain links TRBV6-5 with TRBJ2-7, with 7 nucleotides matching TRBD1. Per germline, CDR1 MNHEY and CDR2 SVGAGI. Trimming at V came to 0 bases and at J to 6 bases, leaving 2 bases not matched to a gene. The CDR3 loop spans 13 amino acids. CDR3 protein: CASSYSGTVEQYF. The CDR3 coding sequence is TGTGCCAGCAGTTACTCCGGGACAGTCGAGCAGTACTTC.

J is TRBJ2-1 and V is TRBV12-3 or TRBV12-4, with 8 bases lining up with TRBD1. The CDR3 runs to 12 residues. Trimming removed 6 bases from V and 7 bases from J; junction bases left unmatched: 2. Written as DNA, the CDR3 is TGTGCCAGCAGACAGGGGGTGAATGAGCAGTTCTTC. Its protein product is CASRQGVNEQFF.

CDR3 residues: CASSQDTGGAYEQYF. The CDR3 DNA reads as TGCGCCAGCAGCCAAGATACAGGGGGCGCTTACGAGCAGTACTTC. The chain has TRBV4-3 and TRBJ2-7, with 9 bases fitting TRBD1. CDR1 is LGHNA, CDR2 YSLEER, per germline. This CDR3 comprises 15 residues. V lost 0 bases, J lost 4 bases, and 4 bases stayed unmatched.

The chain combines TRBV7-2 with TRBJ1-4; D unclear. Germline-derived CDR1 and CDR2 are SGHTA and FQGNSA. This CDR3 region has 15 residues. Trimming stripped 4 bases from V and 5 bases from J, with 14 bases between. The CDR3 here is CASSSFGDYNEKLFF. The CDR3 nucleotides read TGTGCCAGCAGCTCCTTCGGGGATTACAATGAAAAACTGTTTTTT.

In its sample, this clone was seen many times. The chain uses TRBV25-1 and TRBJ2-6, with 10 nucleotides matching TRBD2. The CDR3 covers 18 residues. Germline loops: CDR1 MGHDK, CDR2 SYGVNS. The junction had 9 bases not matched to a gene; V was cut back by 4 bases and J by 3 bases. CDR3 residues: CASSALLAGEDGANVLTF. CDR3 in DNA: TGTGCCAGCAGTGCCCTCCTAGCGGGGGAGGATGGGGCCAACGTCCTGACTTTC.

This chain connects TRBV7-7 to TRBJ2-7; TRBD1 aligns across 9 bases. This CDR3 comprises 15 residues. V trimming: 5 bases; J trimming: 6 bases; junction bases outside the gene matches: 11. Per the germline V gene, CDR1 is SSHAT and CDR2 is FNYEAQ (reference sequence). This CDR3 is CASSPPLVTGGEQYF. The CDR3 bases are TGTGCCAGCAGCCCCCCCCTCGTGACAGGGGGCGAGCAGTACTTC.

This clone was seen more than once but under ten times. This sequence joins TRBV3-1 (or the pseudogene TRBV3-2) and TRBJ2-6; TRBD1 is a possible D gene (6 bases). V dropped 3 bases and J dropped 3 bases, with 15 bases sitting between them. Looked up from germline, CDR1 is LGHDT and CDR2 is YNNKEL (reference sequence). CDR3 length equals 17 residues. In DNA, the CDR3 is TGTGCCAGCAGCCATCTACAGGGCCTAGTTGGGGCCAACGTCCTGACTTTC. Translation gives CASSHLQGLVGANVLTF.

The gene calls are TRBV6-5 and TRBJ1-2, with a weak D call TRBD1 (5 bases). Germline loops: CDR1 MNHEY, CDR2 SVGAGI. V shed 6 bases and J shed 3 bases, with 17 bases lying between them. The length of the CDR3 is 15 residues. The CDR3 sequence is CASRTGGAHHYGYTF. The CDR3 DNA reads as TGTGCCAGCAGAACGGGAGGGGCCCATCACTATGGCTACACCTTC.

The chain uses TRBV5-1 and TRBJ2-2, with a possible D match to TRBD1 (6 bases). The V gene's germline CDR1 is SGHRS and CDR2 YFSETQ. Trimming took off 5 bases at V and 6 bases at J, with 14 bases between the two ends. This CDR3 comprises 14 residues. Here the CDR3 DNA reads TGCGCCAGCAGAGTGGGGGCGCAGCCCGGGGAGCTGTTTTTT. Its protein is CASRVGAQPGELFF.

Only one count was recorded for this clone. The rearrangement joins TRBV28 to TRBJ1-4; 8 bases match TRBD1. The germline gives CDR1 MDHEN, CDR2 SYDVKM. With V trimmed by 5 bases and J by 3 bases, 5 bases remained unmatched. The CDR3 is 15 residues long. The CDR3 nucleotides are TGTGCCAGCAGTGTTACAGGGGGTCCTAATGAAAAACTGTTTTTT. Its translation is CASSVTGGPNEKLFF.

V is TRBV9 and J is TRBJ1-6; TRBD1 matches at 7 bases. CDR1 is SGDLS and CDR2 is YYNGEE in the germline V gene. This CDR3 is built from 18 residues. With V trimmed by 4 bases and J by 0 bases, 10 bases remained unmatched. The CDR3 region is CASSPGDSPSSYNSPLHF. The CDR3 region has the DNA TGTGCCAGCAGCCCGGGGGACAGCCCTAGCTCCTATAATTCACCCCTCCACTTT. The full variable domain, its missing parts supplied by reference TRBV9 and TRBJ1-6, is DSGVTQTPKHLITATGQRVTLRCSPRSGDLSVYWYQQSLDQGLQFLIQYYNGEERAKGNILERFSAQQFPDLHSELNLSSLELGDSALYFCASSPGDSPSSYNSPLHFGNGTRLTVT.

The J gene is TRBJ1-3, the V gene TRBV6-5, with TRBD1 as a possible D gene (6 bases). This CDR3 is 13 amino acids long. V lost 7 bases to trimming and J lost 2 bases, with 9 bases between them. Germline V gene sequence: CDR1 MNHEY, CDR2 SVGAGI. CDR3 in DNA: TGTGCCAGCACGGGGGGGCCTGGAAACACCATATATTTT. It translates to CASTGGPGNTIYF.

This clone appeared once. The chain recombines TRBV3-1 (or the pseudogene TRBV3-2) with TRBJ2-1; tentative D call: TRBD2 (6 bases). The CDR3 covers 13 residues. V dropped 2 bases and J dropped 10 bases, with 12 bases sitting between them. Germline CDR1 and CDR2: LGHDT and YNNKEL (reference sequence). The CDR3 region has the DNA TGTGCCAGCAGCCAACTTAGCGGTCGGGAGCAGTTCTTC. It codes for CASSQLSGREQFF.

The chain recombines TRBV5-1 with TRBJ1-2, with TRBD1 matching 8 bases. This CDR3 has 16 amino acids. V shed 6 bases, J shed 5 bases, and the junction held 15 bases outside the gene matches. Germline lookup yields CDR1 SGHRS and CDR2 YFSETQ. The CDR3 nucleotides read TGCGCCAGCACCCAGGGCAGTGGCGGGACAGGTTATGGCTACACCTTC. The encoded protein is CASTQGSGGTGYGYTF. Full variable domain (outside the CDR3, taken from reference TRBV5-1 and TRBJ1-2): KAGVTQTPRYLIKTRGQQVTLSCSPISGHRSVSWYQQTPGQGLQFLFEYFSETQRNKGNFPGRFSGRQFSNSRSEMNVSTLELGDSALYLCASTQGSGGTGYGYTFGSGTRLTVV.

The rearrangement uses TRBV5-1 and TRBJ2-5; 13 bases agree with TRBD2. CDR1 and CDR2 (germline): SGHRS, YFSETQ. This CDR3 is 20 amino acids long. V was pared by 0 bases and J by 4 bases, with 15 bases of the junction left unmatched. The CDR3 DNA follows: TGCGCCAGCAGCTTGGCCACAGGACTAGCGGGGGCCCTTGGGGCAGAGACCCAGTACTTC. Amino acid sequence: CASSLATGLAGALGAETQYF.

The chain carries TRBV6-2 or TRBV6-3 and TRBJ2-7; 9 nucleotides line up with TRBD1. V trimming: 5 bases; J trimming: 4 bases; junction bases outside the gene matches: 9. The CDR3 is 15 residues long. Germline V gene sequence: CDR1 MNHEY, CDR2 SVGEGT. The CDR3 DNA reads TGTGCCAGCAGTGGCGGGACAGGGATAATATACGAGCAGTACTTC. Amino acid sequence: CASSGGTGIIYEQYF.

The chain has TRBV7-9 and TRBJ1-6; possibly TRBD1 for D (6 bases). The CDR3 runs 13 residues. The germline CDR1 and CDR2 sequences are SEHNR and FQNEAQ (reference sequence). Trimming shortened V by 5 bases and J by 14 bases, and 16 bases separated the two germline ends. DNA of the CDR3: TGTGCCAGCAGCGCCCGACAGGCCGTAACCCTCCACTTT. This sequence encodes CASSARQAVTLHF.

V gene TRBV20-1 combines with J gene TRBJ2-2, with no clear D. Germline assignment: CDR1 DFQATT and CDR2 SNEGSKA (reference sequence). Trimming pared 3 bases from V and 2 bases from J, leaving 10 bases between. The CDR3 has 14 amino acids. CDR3 sequence reads: CSASPWQNTGELFF. CDR3 nucleotide sequence: TGCAGTGCTAGTCCCTGGCAAAACACCGGGGAGCTGTTTTTT.